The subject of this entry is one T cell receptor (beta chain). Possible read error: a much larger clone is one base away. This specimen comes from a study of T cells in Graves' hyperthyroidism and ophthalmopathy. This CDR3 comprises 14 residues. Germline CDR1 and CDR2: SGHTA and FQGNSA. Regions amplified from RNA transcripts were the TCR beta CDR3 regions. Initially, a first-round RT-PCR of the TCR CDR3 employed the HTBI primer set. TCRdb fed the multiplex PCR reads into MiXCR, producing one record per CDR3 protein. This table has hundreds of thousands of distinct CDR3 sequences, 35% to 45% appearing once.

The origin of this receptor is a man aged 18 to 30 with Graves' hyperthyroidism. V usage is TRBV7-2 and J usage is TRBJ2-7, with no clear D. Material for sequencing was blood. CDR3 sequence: CASSLGFGTYEQCF. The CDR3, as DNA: TGTGCCAGCAGCTTAGGGTTCGGTACCTACGAGCAGTGCTTC.